The T cell receptor beta chain described here comes from a study of T-cell memory formation after mild COVID-19. The study, taken as a whole, reports: Confirmation of SARS-CoV-2 specificity was lacking for second-wave clones peaking day 37.

TCRdb ran MiXCR on the 5' RACE reads and lists one entry per CDR3 protein. The profile shows under 200,000 distinct CDR3 sequences, around a tenth of them singletons. This clonotype was seen a handful of times. What it binds is not known. What was sequenced was PBMCs or a T cell subset sorted from them (not recorded which). This sequence was found in a man younger than 35 who had mild COVID-19 (a few samples of this study predate the infection). Cell type and time point are not known.

CDR3 sequence (DNA): TGTGCCAGCAGTTTAATCTTCCCAGGGGTGGGTCGGGGAAAACTGTTTTTT. Its translation is CASSLIFPGVGRGKLFF. This chain joins TRBV27 and TRBJ1-4, with D possibly TRBD1 on 6 matching bases. The CDR3 is made up of 17 amino acids. Germline loops: CDR1 MNHEY, CDR2 SMNVEV (reference sequence). V shed 2 bases and J shed 10 bases, with 23 bases lying between them. Supplemented by reference TRBV27 and TRBJ1-4, the full variable domain reads EAQVTQNPRYLITVTGKKLTVTCSQNMNHEYMSWYRQDPGLGLRQIYYSMNVEVTDKGDVPEGYKVSRKEKRNFPLILESPSPNQTSLYFCASSLIFPGVGRGKLFFGSGTQLSVL.